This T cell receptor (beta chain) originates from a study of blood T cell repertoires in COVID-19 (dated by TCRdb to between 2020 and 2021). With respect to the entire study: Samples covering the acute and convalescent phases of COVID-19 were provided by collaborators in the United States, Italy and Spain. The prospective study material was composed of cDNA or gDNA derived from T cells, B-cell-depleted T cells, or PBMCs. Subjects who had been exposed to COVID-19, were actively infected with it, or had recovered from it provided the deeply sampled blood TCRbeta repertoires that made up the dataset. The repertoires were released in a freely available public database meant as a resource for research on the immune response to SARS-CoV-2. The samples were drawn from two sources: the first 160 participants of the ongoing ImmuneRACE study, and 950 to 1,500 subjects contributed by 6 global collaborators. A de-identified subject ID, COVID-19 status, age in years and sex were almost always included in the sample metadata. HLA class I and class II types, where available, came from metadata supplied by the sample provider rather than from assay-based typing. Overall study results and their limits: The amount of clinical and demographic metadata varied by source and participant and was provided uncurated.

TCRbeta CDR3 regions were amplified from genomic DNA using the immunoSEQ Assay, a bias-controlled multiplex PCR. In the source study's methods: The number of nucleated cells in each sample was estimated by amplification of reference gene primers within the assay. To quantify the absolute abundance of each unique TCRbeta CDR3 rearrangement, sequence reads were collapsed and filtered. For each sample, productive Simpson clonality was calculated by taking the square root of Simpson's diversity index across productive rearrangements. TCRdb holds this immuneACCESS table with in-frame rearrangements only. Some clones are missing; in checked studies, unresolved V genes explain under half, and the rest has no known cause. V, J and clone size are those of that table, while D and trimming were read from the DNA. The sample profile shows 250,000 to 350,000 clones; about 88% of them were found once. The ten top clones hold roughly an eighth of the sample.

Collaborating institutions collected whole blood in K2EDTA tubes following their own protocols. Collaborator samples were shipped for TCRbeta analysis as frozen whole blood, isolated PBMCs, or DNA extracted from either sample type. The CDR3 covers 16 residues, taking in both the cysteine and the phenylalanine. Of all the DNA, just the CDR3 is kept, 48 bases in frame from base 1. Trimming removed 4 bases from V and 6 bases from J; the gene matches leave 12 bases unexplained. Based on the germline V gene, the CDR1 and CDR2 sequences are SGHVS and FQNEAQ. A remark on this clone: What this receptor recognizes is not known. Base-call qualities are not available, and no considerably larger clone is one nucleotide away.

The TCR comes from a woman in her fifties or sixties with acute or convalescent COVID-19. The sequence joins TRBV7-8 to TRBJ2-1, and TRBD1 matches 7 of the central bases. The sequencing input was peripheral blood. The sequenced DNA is TGTGCCAGCAGCTCACTTACTGGGACAGACCTCAATGAGCAGTTCTTC. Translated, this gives CASSSLTGTDLNEQFF.